Listed here are 15 T cell receptor beta chains from one sample, sequenced in a study of T cell responses to AZD1222 COVID-19 vaccine. Clones were read by immunoSEQ multiplex PCR, and TCRdb kept only the in-frame ones, dropping some. The sample lists some 79,000 clones, approximately 85% occurring once. The sequenced sample was peripheral blood, obtained 28 days after the second AZD1222 dose. These receptors all come from an adult who received the AZD1222 COVID-19 vaccine.

The chain's CDR3 is CASSRPPQETQYF. CDR3 DNA: TGTGCCAGCAGCCGCCCTCCACAAGAGACCCAGTACTTC. The chain has TRBV7-9 and TRBJ2-5; the D is unclear. The V gene lost 5 bases and the J gene lost 2 bases, with 9 bases spanning the gap. CDR1 is SEHNR, CDR2 FQNEAQ, per germline (reference sequence). The CDR3 contains 13 residues.

V gene TRBV5-6 combines with J gene TRBJ1-6, with a weak D call TRBD1 (5 bases). The CDR3 extends over 16 amino acids. Germline V CDR1 and CDR2: SGHDT, YYEEEE. V dropped 3 bases and J dropped 7 bases, with 17 bases sitting between them. CDR3 coding DNA: TGTGCCAGCAGCTGGGGGGAAGGAATTGGGAATTCACCCCTCCACTTT. Amino acids: CASSWGEGIGNSPLHF.

The chain couples TRBV27 to TRBJ2-1; D gene unclear. Germline lookup yields CDR1 MNHEY and CDR2 SMNVEV (reference sequence). This CDR3 is built from 13 residues. V lost 2 bases to trimming and J lost 3 bases, with 5 bases between them. The CDR3 nucleotides read TGTGCCAGCAGTTTAAACTTCTACAATGAGCAGTTCTTC. Amino acid sequence: CASSLNFYNEQFF.

The gene calls are TRBV5-6 and TRBJ2-1, with 11 positions matching TRBD2. Germline loops: CDR1 SGHDT, CDR2 YYEEEE. J was trimmed by 9 bases and V by 3 bases; bases with no gene match: 2. CDR3 size: 13 residues. The DNA for the CDR3 is TGTGCCAGCAGCTATAGCGGGAGGGGTGAGCAGTTCTTC. It yields the protein CASSYSGRGEQFF.

The J gene is TRBJ2-1, the V gene TRBV7-8; D may be TRBD1 or TRBD2 (5 bases each). The V end was cut by 5 bases, the J end by 6 bases, with 14 bases between. The CDR3 contains 14 residues. Germline values: CDR1 SGHVS, CDR2 FQNEAQ. In nucleotides, the CDR3 is TGTGCCAGCAGCGGAGACCGGGGCCCCAATGAGCAGTTCTTC. Its translation: CASSGDRGPNEQFF.

This clone appeared once. The chain couples TRBV18 to TRBJ2-7; D is possibly TRBD2 (5 bases). The V gene's germline CDR1 is KGHSH and CDR2 LQKENI. The length of the CDR3 is 14 residues. V shed 2 bases and J shed 7 bases, with 15 bases lying between them. CDR3 nucleotides: TGTGCCAGCTCACCAGGATCTAGCCGGCGGGAGCAGTACTTC. Protein sequence: CASSPGSSRREQYF.

The chain combines TRBV7-2 with TRBJ1-1; D ambiguous. V was trimmed by 3 bases and J by 10 bases, leaving 12 bases between them. Germline V gene data show CDR1 as SGHTA and CDR2 as FQGNSA. There are 12 residues in the CDR3. Written as DNA, the CDR3 is TGTGCCAGCAGCTTTATGGGGAGTGGAGCTTTCTTT. Its protein is CASSFMGSGAFF.

This clone was seen a handful of times. V gene TRBV5-1 combines with J gene TRBJ1-6; D unresolved. Looked up from germline, CDR1 is SGHRS and CDR2 is YFSETQ. This CDR3 comprises 15 residues. V was trimmed by 0 bases and J by 10 bases, leaving 14 bases between them. CDR3: CASSLAWDIDSPLHF. The CDR3 DNA is TGCGCCAGCAGCTTGGCATGGGATATCGACTCACCCCTCCACTTT.

The chain is built from TRBV3-1 (or the pseudogene TRBV3-2) and TRBJ2-7, with TRBD2 matching 9 bases. Losses at the gene ends were 4 bases for V and 1 base for J; bases not matched to a gene: 11. The CDR3 totals 17 residues. The germline V gene encodes CDR1 LGHDT and CDR2 YNNKEL (reference sequence). DNA for the CDR3: TGTGCCAGCAGCCGCAAACATAGCGGGAGAGGGTCCTACGAGCAGTACTTC. It yields the protein CASSRKHSGRGSYEQYF.

The chain combines TRBV19 with TRBJ1-4; tentatively, D is TRBD1 (6 bases). CDR3 size: 19 residues. The V gene's germline CDR1 is LNHDA and CDR2 SQIVND (reference sequence). The V end lost 7 bases, the J end lost 4 bases, and 28 bases lay between the germline ends. The DNA for the CDR3 is TGTGCCAGTAATCGTCGGTTGGCAGGGGACCTCCCCTATAATGAAAAACTGTTTTTT. Protein product: CASNRRLAGDLPYNEKLFF.

The chain joins TRBV4-3 to TRBJ2-1; 14 bases are a match to TRBD2. Germline V lookup: CDR1 LGHNA, CDR2 YSLEER. V lost 1 base, J lost 8 bases, and 7 bases stayed unmatched. CDR3 length: 17 amino acids. CDR3 residues: CASSQGLAGGRTDEQFF. Here the CDR3 DNA reads TGCGCCAGCAGCCAAGGACTAGCGGGGGGGCGGACGGATGAGCAGTTCTTC.

V is TRBV7-2 and J is TRBJ2-1; D might be TRBD2 (7 bases). Germline loops: CDR1 SGHTA, CDR2 FQGNSA. The CDR3 extends over 18 amino acids. V lost 0 bases, J lost 0 bases, and 15 bases lay in between. This CDR3 is CASSLAGGLPSSYNEQFF. The CDR3, as DNA: TGTGCCAGCAGCTTAGCGGGGGGGCTCCCAAGCTCCTACAATGAGCAGTTCTTC. Combining the CDR3 with reference TRBV7-2 and TRBJ2-1 gives the whole variable domain GAGVSQSPSNKVTEKGKDVELRCDPISGHTALYWYRQSLGQGLEFLIYFQGNSAPDKSGLPSDRFSAERTGGSVSTLTIQRTQQEDSAVYLCASSLAGGLPSSYNEQFFGPGTRLTVL.

The rearrangement joins TRBV6-5 to TRBJ1-6; 7 positions match TRBD1. The germline CDR1 and CDR2 sequences are MNHEY and SVGAGI. The CDR3 runs to 16 residues. After removal of 2 bases from V and 6 bases from J, the junction contained 7 bases not matched to a gene. The CDR3 is CASSYRAGQVNSPLHF. The DNA of the CDR3 is TGTGCCAGCAGTTACCGCGCTGGACAGGTTAATTCACCCCTCCACTTT.

The chain employs TRBV7-6 and TRBJ1-1; TRBD1 might be the D (5 bases). From germline, CDR1 is SGHVS and CDR2 FNYEAQ. The germline V and J ends were trimmed by 4 bases and 11 bases, with 17 bases remaining between them. CDR3 length equals 13 residues. CDR3 residues: CASSSQWQGRAFF. In nucleotides, the CDR3 is TGTGCCAGCAGCTCCCAGTGGCAGGGAAGGGCTTTCTTT.

The chain has TRBV7-9 and TRBJ1-3; weak D call: TRBD1 (5 bases). This CDR3 region has 15 residues. Germline V gene data show CDR1 as SEHNR and CDR2 as FQNEAQ (reference sequence). The V gene lost 5 bases and the J gene lost 0 bases, with 11 bases spanning the gap. The CDR3 DNA reads TGTGCCAGCAGCGTCGACAGCCTCTCTGGAAACACCATATATTTT. Amino acids: CASSVDSLSGNTIYF.